This TCR beta chain stems from a study of control samples from healthy donors and cancer patients. The V and J ends lost 7 bases and 1 base respectively, with 22 bases between them. The CDR3 length is 17 residues. Germline CDR1 and CDR2: SNHLY and FYNNEI. Here immunoSEQ multiplex PCR was the method, and the copy in TCRdb shows in-frame clones only, minus some. The sample includes about 40,000 clones, 92% of them seen just once. The V and J genes are TRBV2 and TRBJ1-1, with D possibly being TRBD1 (6 bases). Sequencing used blood. This clonotype originated in a woman in her forties or fifties in good health. The CDR3 nucleotides are TGTGCCAGCAAGAAGACCGGCCGGGGGCATGCGAACACTGAAGCTTTCTTT. Translating it yields CASKKTGRGHANTEAFF.